The 9 T cell receptor beta chains reported below all come from one sample, sequenced in a study of blood T cell repertoires in COVID-19. The repertoire was sequenced with immunoSEQ multiplex PCR; TCRdb's copy has only in-frame clones and lacks some. The table lists around 100,000 clones, 86% of them singletons. The sequenced sample consisted of peripheral blood. These receptors came from a man older than 75 with acute or convalescent COVID-19.

This chain connects TRBV5-1 to TRBJ1-6; no clear D. The V and J ends lost 0 bases and 5 bases respectively, with 12 bases between them. Germline CDR1 is SGHRS and CDR2 is YFSETQ. The CDR3 has 16 residues. The CDR3 DNA follows: TGCGCCAGCAGCTTGGAAGGAGGGCGAGATAATTCACCCCTCCACTTT. Translation gives CASSLEGGRDNSPLHF.

V usage is TRBV9 and J usage is TRBJ2-2; D perhaps matches TRBD2 (5 bases). The CDR3 extends over 14 amino acids. The germline V gene encodes CDR1 SGDLS and CDR2 YYNGEE. The germline V and J ends were trimmed by 4 bases and 1 base, with 8 bases remaining between them. CDR3 amino acids: CASSFGLNTGELFF. CDR3 DNA sequence: TGTGCCAGCAGCTTCGGACTGAACACCGGGGAGCTGTTTTTT.

CDR3 nucleotides: TGTGCCAGCAGTTACGGTAGCGCCCGAGAAGGCGATGAGCAGTTCTTC. It is translated as CASSYGSAREGDEQFF. The chain combines TRBV6-2 or TRBV6-3 with TRBJ2-1; tentative D call: TRBD2 (5 bases). The CDR3 runs to 16 residues. In germline, CDR1 is MNHEY, CDR2 SVGEGT. Trimming removed 2 bases from V and 8 bases from J, with 19 bases in between.

V usage is TRBV6-5 and J usage is TRBJ1-1; TRBD1 is a possible D gene (6 bases). The CDR3 sequence is 15 residues long. CDR1 and CDR2 (germline): MNHEY, SVGAGI. The V and J ends lost 4 bases and 1 base respectively, with 13 bases between them. CDR3 sequence reads: CASSSAGAGNTEAFF. The CDR3 coding sequence is TGTGCCAGCAGTTCCGCAGGGGCAGGGAACACTGAAGCTTTCTTT.

The chain carries TRBV29-1 and TRBJ1-1; possibly TRBD1 for D (6 bases). The ends were cut back, 1 base at V and 1 base at J, with 13 bases in the middle. Germline V gene data show CDR1 as SQVTM and CDR2 as ANQGSEA. This CDR3 spans 15 amino acids. Here the CDR3 reads CSVEGQALGNTEAFF. CDR3 DNA sequence: TGCAGCGTTGAAGGACAGGCCCTCGGGAACACTGAAGCTTTCTTT.

In nucleotides, the CDR3 is TGTGCCAGCAGTTCTCTTGGACAGGCCACAGATACGCAGTATTTT. Its protein product is CASSSLGQATDTQYF. V usage is TRBV28 and J usage is TRBJ2-3; TRBD1 aligns across 7 bases. CDR3 length: 15 residues. J lost 2 bases, V lost 4 bases, and 6 bases had no gene match. The germline gives CDR1 MDHEN, CDR2 SYDVKM.

This clone was detected once. The V and J genes are TRBV28 and TRBJ1-5; 10 bases align to TRBD1. The CDR3 is 16 amino acids. The V gene end was trimmed by 7 bases and the J gene end by 6 bases; junction bases not matched to a gene: 12. CDR1 is MDHEN and CDR2 is SYDVKM in the germline V gene. In DNA form, the CDR3 reads TGTGCCAGCAACATTTGGGTGGGACAGGGGTTTCAGCCCCAGCATTTT. This translates into CASNIWVGQGFQPQHF.

This clone occurred a few times. The rearrangement joins TRBV10-3 to TRBJ2-1; 8 positions agree with TRBD2. This CDR3 has 13 residues. J gave up 10 bases and V 4 bases, and 6 bases lay outside the gene matches. Per the germline V gene, CDR1 is ENHRY and CDR2 is SYGVKD. The CDR3 sequence: CAISALAGEEQFF. The CDR3, as DNA: TGTGCCATCAGTGCGCTAGCGGGTGAAGAGCAGTTCTTC.

The chain is built from TRBV14 and TRBJ1-6; TRBD1 might be the D (6 bases). The germline V gene encodes CDR1 SGHDN and CDR2 FVKESK. V lost 4 bases to trimming and J lost 10 bases, with 11 bases between them. The CDR3 consists of 13 residues. The CDR3 DNA reads as TGTGCCAGCAGCCTAAACAGGGTCTCACCCCTCCACTTT. This encodes CASSLNRVSPLHF.